This TCR beta chain is from a study of T cells in Graves' hyperthyroidism and ophthalmopathy. Per the germline V gene, CDR1 is KGHSH and CDR2 is LQKENI. Trimming cost V 3 bases and J 0 bases, with 11 bases left between them. The CDR3 is made up of 16 amino acids. Authors of the study amplified TCR beta CDR3 regions from RNA transcripts. A set of HTBI primers served as the primers for a first-round RT-PCR of the TCR CDR3. From the multiplex PCR reads, TCRdb called clonotypes with MiXCR, one entry per CDR3 protein. The table records about 290,000 distinct CDR3 sequences, about an eighth of them present only once.

This rearrangement joins TRBV18 to TRBJ2-2; D could derive from TRBD1 or TRBD2 (5 bases each). This receptor was taken from a young woman with Graves' hyperthyroidism that later progressed to Graves' ophthalmopathy. The sequencing input was blood. CDR3 sequence: CASSPELGANTGELFF. The CDR3 nucleotides read TGTGCCAGCTCACCTGAACTGGGGGCGAACACCGGGGAGCTGTTTTTT.